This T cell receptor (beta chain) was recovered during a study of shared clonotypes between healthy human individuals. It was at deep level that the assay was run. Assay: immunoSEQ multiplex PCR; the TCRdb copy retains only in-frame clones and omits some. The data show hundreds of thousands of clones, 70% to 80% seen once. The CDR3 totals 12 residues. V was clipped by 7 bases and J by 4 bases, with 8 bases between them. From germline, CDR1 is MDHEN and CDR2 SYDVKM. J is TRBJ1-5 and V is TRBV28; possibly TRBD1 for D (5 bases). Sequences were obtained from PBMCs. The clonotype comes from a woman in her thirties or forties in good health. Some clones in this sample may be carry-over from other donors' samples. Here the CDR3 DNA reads TGTGCCAGCATGGGGCCAAATCAGCCCCAGCATTTT. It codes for CASMGPNQPQHF.